A single sample gave rise to the 23 T cell receptor beta chains below, sequenced in a study of shared clonotypes between healthy human individuals. Measured with immunoSEQ multiplex PCR; TCRdb has only the in-frame clones, and not every one. In the table there are roughly 2.2 million clones, approximately 95% of which are singletons. The sample comprised naive CD4+ T cells from PBMCs. Indicated subset: CD45RA+ positively selected. These receptor sequences come from a man between 18 and 29 years old in good health. Some clones in this sample may be carry-over from other donors' samples.

As for this clone: This sample also contains other DNA sequences that code for the same CDR3. The rearrangement joins TRBV2 to TRBJ1-5, with 7 nucleotides matching TRBD1. V dropped 4 bases and J dropped 4; count of bases not matched to a gene: 4. CDR3 length: 14 amino acids. The germline gives CDR1 SNHLY, CDR2 FYNNEI. CDR3 coding DNA: TGTGCCAGCAGTGTCCAGGGGGGAAATCAGCCCCAGCATTTT. Protein product: CASSVQGGNQPQHF.

This clone occurred a few times. The chain is built from TRBV29-1 and TRBJ1-1; no clear D gene. V was shortened by 5 bases and J by 7 bases, with 14 bases between the two germline ends. The CDR3 runs 12 residues. CDR1 SQVTM and CDR2 ANQGSEA come from the germline V gene. The DNA of the CDR3 is TGCAGCGTTTTGTCAGCATCCCTTGAAGCTTTCTTT. It specifies CSVLSASLEAFF.

For the CDR3, the DNA is TGTGCCAGCAGCGCAAACAGGGCGAACACCGGGGAGCTGTTTTTT. Its protein product is CASSANRANTGELFF. The genes are TRBV9 and TRBJ2-2; D perhaps matches TRBD1 (6 bases). Germline V CDR1 and CDR2: SGDLS, YYNGEE. This CDR3 has 15 amino acids. The germline V and J ends were trimmed by 3 bases and 0 bases, with 9 bases remaining between them.

The chain combines TRBV19 with TRBJ2-3; no firm D call. This CDR3 comprises 13 residues. Per the germline V gene, CDR1 is LNHDA and CDR2 is SQIVND (reference sequence). Trimming shortened V by 4 bases and J by 1 base, and 6 bases separated the two germline ends. The CDR3: CASSRARTDTQYF. Written as DNA, the CDR3 is TGTGCCAGTAGTAGGGCCCGCACAGATACGCAGTATTTT.

The V and J genes are TRBV29-1 and TRBJ2-1, with D possibly being TRBD1 (5 bases). Germline V gives CDR1 SQVTM, CDR2 ANQGSEA. The CDR3 runs to 13 residues. The V gene lost 4 bases and the J gene lost 6 bases, with 13 bases spanning the gap. The chain's CDR3 is CSVAGQLGNEQFF. CDR3 nucleotide sequence: TGCAGCGTTGCCGGACAATTGGGCAATGAGCAGTTCTTC.

The chain uses TRBV9 and TRBJ2-5; 8 bases are a match to TRBD1. The CDR3 length is 16 residues. Germline CDR1 reads SGDLS; CDR2 reads YYNGEE. After removal of 0 bases from V and 5 bases from J, the junction contained 9 bases not matched to a gene. The CDR3 region has the DNA TGTGCCAGCAGCGTAGATCTGGCAGGGGGCTCGGAGACCCAGTACTTC. Its protein is CASSVDLAGGSETQYF.

V usage is TRBV5-4 and J usage is TRBJ1-4, with a weak D call TRBD1 (6 bases). The CDR3 consists of 16 residues. Trimming removed 4 bases from V and 0 bases from J, with 13 bases in between. CDR1 and CDR2 (germline): SGHNT, YYREEE (reference sequence). This CDR3 is CASSSRGGSTNEKLFF. CDR3 nucleotides: TGTGCCAGCAGCAGCAGGGGCGGCTCAACTAATGAAAAACTGTTTTTT.

Turning to this clone: This specimen includes other DNA sequences encoding the same CDR3. The rearrangement joins TRBV5-1 to TRBJ2-2; D is ambiguous. There are 14 residues in the CDR3. V shed 0 bases and J shed 1 base, with 4 bases lying between them. In germline, CDR1 is SGHRS, CDR2 YFSETQ. The CDR3 coding sequence is TGCGCCAGCAGCTTGGTGGAGAACACCGGGGAGCTGTTTTTT. This encodes CASSLVENTGELFF.

This rearrangement joins TRBV19 to TRBJ2-6; D may be TRBD2 (5 bases). Looked up from germline, CDR1 is LNHDA and CDR2 is SQIVND (reference sequence). The CDR3 extends over 14 amino acids. The V end lost 10 bases, the J end lost 4 bases, and 14 bases lay between the germline ends. CDR3 in DNA: TGTGCCACCGGGGTTAGGGAGGGGGCCAACGTCCTGACTTTC. Protein: CATGVREGANVLTF.

CDR3 coding DNA: TGTGCCAGCAGCTCAAATCGAGGATGGTATGGCTACACCTTC. Translation: CASSSNRGWYGYTF. The J gene is TRBJ1-2, the V gene TRBV11-2; D remains unclear. Germline V gene data show CDR1 as SGHAT and CDR2 as FQNNGV. The V end was cut by 4 bases, the J end by 5 bases, with 14 bases between. The length of the CDR3 is 14 residues.

This clone appeared a single time. The CDR3 DNA follows: TGTGCCAGCAGCTTGGGCAGGGGAGGCACAGATACGCAGTATTTT. It is translated as CASSLGRGGTDTQYF. The rearrangement uses TRBV11-1 and TRBJ2-3; TRBD1 is a possible D gene (6 bases). This CDR3 comprises 15 residues. Between the trimmed V and J ends, which lost 3 bases and 1 base, there was a span of 11 bases. Germline-derived CDR1 and CDR2 are SGHAT and FQDESV (reference sequence).

As concerns this clone: The same CDR3 can be traced to other DNA sequences in this sample. The chain recombines TRBV30 with TRBJ2-7, with D possibly matching TRBD1 (6 bases). Germline assignment: CDR1 GTSNPN and CDR2 SVGIG (reference sequence). This CDR3 spans 11 amino acids. The CDR3 sequence is CAWGRDYEQYF. As DNA, the CDR3 is TGTGCATGGGGGCGCGACTACGAGCAGTACTTC.

This clone was seen once. Other DNA sequences in this specimen translate into the identical CDR3. The rearrangement uses TRBV28 and TRBJ1-2; no firm D call. Germline CDR1 reads MDHEN; CDR2 reads SYDVKM. V shed 2 bases and J shed 5 bases, with 9 bases lying between them. The CDR3 loop spans 13 amino acids. CDR3 sequence reads: CASSLGQLYGYTF. The CDR3 DNA is TGTGCCAGCAGTTTAGGGCAGCTTTATGGCTACACCTTC.

About this clone: Additional DNA sequences in this sample encode the identical CDR3. This sequence joins TRBV5-1 and TRBJ1-3; D is uncertain. V was trimmed by 0 bases and J by 4 bases, leaving 5 bases between them. The CDR3 covers 13 residues. Germline assignment: CDR1 SGHRS and CDR2 YFSETQ. As DNA, the CDR3 is TGCGCCAGCAGCTTGGTTGGCGGAAACACCATATATTTT. Its translation: CASSLVGGNTIYF. Looking up the rest from reference TRBV5-1 and TRBJ1-3 gives the full variable domain: KAGVTQTPRYLIKTRGQQVTLSCSPISGHRSVSWYQQTPGQGLQFLFEYFSETQRNKGNFPGRFSGRQFSNSRSEMNVSTLELGDSALYLCASSLVGGNTIYFGEGSWLTVV.

This clone was found once. The chain carries TRBV6-1 and TRBJ2-6; D is ambiguous. The CDR3 extends over 14 amino acids. Germline V gene sequence: CDR1 MNHNS, CDR2 SASEGT. V was trimmed by 4 bases and J by 0 bases, leaving 4 bases between them. In nucleotides, the CDR3 is TGTGCCAGCAGTGGAAGCTCTGGGGCCAACGTCCTGACTTTC. Translating gives CASSGSSGANVLTF.

The V and J genes are TRBV6-5 and TRBJ2-1, with D tentatively TRBD1 (6 bases). Germline values: CDR1 MNHEY, CDR2 SVGAGI. The V gene lost 3 bases and the J gene lost 9 bases, with 18 bases spanning the gap. The CDR3 has 15 residues. The CDR3 is CASSYPAGAAGEQFF. For the CDR3, the DNA is TGTGCCAGCAGTTATCCGGCAGGGGCTGCTGGTGAGCAGTTCTTC.

The chain joins TRBV5-1 to TRBJ1-4, with 7 bases aligning to TRBD1. V lost 2 bases to trimming and J lost 0 bases; unmatched junction nucleotides: 4. Germline V lookup: CDR1 SGHRS, CDR2 YFSETQ. The CDR3 length is 16 residues. CDR3 sequence: CASSLQQGATNEKLFF. In nucleotides, the CDR3 is TGCGCCAGCAGCTTACAGCAGGGGGCAACTAATGAAAAACTGTTTTTT.

The chain carries TRBV7-9 and TRBJ1-5; D is undetermined. Per the germline V gene, CDR1 is SEHNR and CDR2 is FQNEAQ (reference sequence). The CDR3 runs to 14 residues. V lost 3 bases to trimming and J lost 3 bases, with 9 bases between them. DNA for the CDR3: TGTGCCAGCAGCTTGTATCCATCCAATCAGCCCCAGCATTTT. Translating it yields CASSLYPSNQPQHF. The full variable domain, with the rest looked up from reference TRBV7-9 and TRBJ1-5, is DTGVSQNPRHKITKRGQNVTFRCDPISEHNRLYWYRQTLGQGPEFLTYFQNEAQLEKSRLLSDRFSAERPKGSFSTLEIQRTEQGDSAMYLCASSLYPSNQPQHFGDGTRLSIL.

This sequence joins TRBV28 and TRBJ2-4; D gene uncertain. The V end lost 2 bases, the J end lost 0 bases, and 5 bases lay between the germline ends. The CDR3 covers 14 residues. Germline V gene sequence: CDR1 MDHEN, CDR2 SYDVKM. The CDR3 bases are TGTGCCAGCAGTTTACCGATAGCCAAAAACATTCAGTACTTC. It is translated as CASSLPIAKNIQYF.

The chain is built from TRBV19 and TRBJ1-2; the D is unclear. CDR3 length equals 14 residues. V gave up 3 bases and J gave up 0 bases, with 8 bases separating them. Germline values: CDR1 LNHDA, CDR2 SQIVND (reference sequence). The CDR3 DNA sequence: TGTGCCAGTAGTATCGGTAGGCCTAACTATGGCTACACCTTC. The encoded protein is CASSIGRPNYGYTF. Full variable domain (remainder filled in from reference TRBV19 and TRBJ1-2): DGGITQSPKYLFRKEGQNVTLSCEQNLNHDAMYWYRQDPGQGLRLIYYSQIVNDFQKGDIAEGYSVSREKKESFPLTVTSAQKNPTAFYLCASSIGRPNYGYTFGSGTRLTVV.

The chain uses TRBV7-9 and TRBJ1-1, with D tentatively TRBD1 (6 bases). The CDR3 loop spans 13 amino acids. The V and J ends lost 5 bases and 11 bases respectively, with 18 bases between them. The germline CDR1 and CDR2 sequences are SEHNR and FQNEAQ (reference sequence). The CDR3 region has the DNA TGTGCCAGCAGCCTAACAGGGTTGAGTTCGGCTTTCTTT. Protein product: CASSLTGLSSAFF.

The rearrangement uses TRBV19 and TRBJ2-4; D perhaps matches TRBD1 (6 bases). This CDR3 has 16 residues. Deletions cut 4 bases from V and 0 bases from J, with 13 bases between. Germline lookup yields CDR1 LNHDA and CDR2 SQIVND (reference sequence). CDR3 bases: TGTGCCAGTAGTAGGAGGACAGCGTTAGCCAAAAACATTCAGTACTTC. Its translation: CASSRRTALAKNIQYF.

The J gene is TRBJ1-2, the V gene TRBV28; unclear D gene. This CDR3 has 13 residues. Germline lookup yields CDR1 MDHEN and CDR2 SYDVKM. V lost 6 bases to trimming and J lost 7 bases, with 15 bases between them. CDR3 sequence: CASSLGRTGGYTF. For the CDR3, the DNA is TGTGCCAGCAGCCTCGGCAGGACGGGTGGCTACACCTTC.